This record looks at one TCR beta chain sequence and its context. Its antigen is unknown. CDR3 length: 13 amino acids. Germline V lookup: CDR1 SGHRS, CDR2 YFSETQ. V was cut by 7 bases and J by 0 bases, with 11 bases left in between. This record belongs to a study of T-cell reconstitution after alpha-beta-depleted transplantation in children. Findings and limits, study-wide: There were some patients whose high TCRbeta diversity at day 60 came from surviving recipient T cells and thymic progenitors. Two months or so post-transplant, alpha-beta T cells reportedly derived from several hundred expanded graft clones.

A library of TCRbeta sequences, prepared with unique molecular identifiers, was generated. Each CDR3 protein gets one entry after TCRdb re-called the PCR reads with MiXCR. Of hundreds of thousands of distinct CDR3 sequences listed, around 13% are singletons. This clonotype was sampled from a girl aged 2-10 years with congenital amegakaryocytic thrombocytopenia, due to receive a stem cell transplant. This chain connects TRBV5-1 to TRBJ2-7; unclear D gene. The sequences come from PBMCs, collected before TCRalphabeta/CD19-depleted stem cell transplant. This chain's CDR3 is CASAPELSYEQYF. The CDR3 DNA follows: TGCGCCAGCGCCCCAGAACTCTCCTACGAGCAGTACTTC.